This T cell receptor (beta chain) was sequenced during a study of cytomegalovirus exposure and HLA in healthy donors. The CDR3 runs 13 residues. Trimming at V came to 6 bases and at J to 6 bases, leaving 9 bases not matched to a gene. The V gene's germline CDR1 is SGHNT and CDR2 YYREEE (reference sequence). The PCR employed 60 Vbeta primers together with 13 Jbeta primers. Original analysis: In a later analysis, the count reached 80 million or so unique TCR beta chains, with roughly 9.9 million shared. Here immunoSEQ multiplex PCR was the method, and the copy in TCRdb shows in-frame clones only, minus some. V and J calls and clone size follow that table, whereas D and trimming were derived from the DNA. The table records 170,000 or so clones, approximately 80% of them present only once. Whole-study results and caveats: In a later analysis, specific HLA alleles were associated with under 20,000 TCR beta sequences at a 0.05 false discovery rate. Reports credit the classifier with highly specific, highly sensitive diagnosis of cytomegalovirus status.

This clone is a singleton in its sample. What it recognizes is unknown. This receptor was identified in a woman aged 25 to 39 in good health and CMV-seronegative. The sample was PBMCs. The V call is TRBV5-4, the J call TRBJ2-7, with 7 bases that match TRBD2. CDR3 in amino acids: CASTSWGGGEQYF. The CDR3 DNA reads TGTGCCAGCACCAGTTGGGGGGGAGGCGAGCAGTACTTC.